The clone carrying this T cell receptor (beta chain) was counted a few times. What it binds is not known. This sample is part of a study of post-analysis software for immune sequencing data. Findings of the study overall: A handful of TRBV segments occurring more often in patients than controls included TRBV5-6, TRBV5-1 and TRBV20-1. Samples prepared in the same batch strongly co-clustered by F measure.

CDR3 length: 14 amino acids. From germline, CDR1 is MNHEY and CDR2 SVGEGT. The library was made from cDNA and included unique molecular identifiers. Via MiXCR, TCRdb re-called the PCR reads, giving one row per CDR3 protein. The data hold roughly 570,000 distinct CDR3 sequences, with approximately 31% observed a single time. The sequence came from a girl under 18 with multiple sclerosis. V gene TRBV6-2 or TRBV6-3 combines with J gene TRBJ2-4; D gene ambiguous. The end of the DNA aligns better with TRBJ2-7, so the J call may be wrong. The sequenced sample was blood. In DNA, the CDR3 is TGTGCCAGCAGTCGTATTGAGTACGTCAACGAGCAGTACTTC. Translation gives CASSRIEYVNEQYF.